The source of this TCR beta chain is a study of blood T cell repertoires in COVID-19. Repertoires were generated with immunoSEQ multiplex PCR, while TCRdb's copy carries only in-frame clones and drops some. This table holds 90,000 to 100,000 clones, approximately 90% found once. The V gene lost 3 bases and the J gene lost 6 bases, with 15 bases spanning the gap. The length of the CDR3 is 15 residues. Germline CDR1 LNHDA, CDR2 SQIVND (reference sequence). This rearrangement joins TRBV19 to TRBJ2-1; D is ambiguous. The receptor was isolated from a man in his forties or fifties with acute or convalescent COVID-19. The sample taken for sequencing was peripheral blood. The CDR3 region has the DNA TGTGCCAGTAGTATTGGTCTCTTCCGGAGCAATGAGCAGTTCTTC. Residues: CASSIGLFRSNEQFF.